A single T cell receptor beta chain is shown here with its context. This sample stems from a study of cytomegalovirus exposure and HLA in healthy donors. In the PCR, 60 Vbeta and 13 Jbeta primers were used. Clones were sequenced by immunoSEQ multiplex PCR, and TCRdb holds only the in-frame ones, with some missing. This table holds around 200,000 clones, approximately 83% found once. CDR1 and CDR2 from the germline V gene are SGHKS and YYEKEE (reference sequence). The CDR3 is 14 residues long. The germline V and J ends were trimmed by 0 bases and 2 bases, with 8 bases remaining between them. Sequenced material: PBMCs. The chain couples TRBV5-5 to TRBJ2-5, with D possibly matching TRBD1 (5 bases). The sequence came from a girl aged 5-17 years in good health and CMV-seronegative. The CDR3 DNA sequence: TGTGCCAGCAGCTTGGGACAGCTACAAGAGACCCAGTACTTC. As protein: CASSLGQLQETQYF.